This T cell receptor beta chain was profiled in a study of vaccination and CD4 T cells after COVID-19. For the study at large: By nasal swab PCR, the convalescent patients were SARS-CoV-2 positive, with several mild cases and one severe. Convalescent participants consisted of six males and four females, two being Hispanic. Blood was drawn a median around 74 days post second dose, range 14 to 241. Among convalescent patients, three were sampled at day 14 and at days 161 to 241 post-vaccination.

As for time point: late sampling 161 to 241 days after vaccination in a few convalescent patients. From the PCR reads, TCRdb called clonotypes with MiXCR, one entry per CDR3 protein. In the table there are 26,000 or so distinct CDR3 sequences, approximately 53% of which are singletons. The CDR3 extends over 14 amino acids. Germline V gene sequence: CDR1 SGHTA, CDR2 FQGTGA. Unmatched junction bases numbered 2, after V lost 4 bases and J lost 5 bases. This specimen was CD4+ T cells from blood, taken about 7 months after SARS-CoV-2 vaccination. This TCR was sampled from a human donor who had recovered from COVID-19. The chain has TRBV7-3 and TRBJ2-3, with 11 nucleotides matching TRBD2. CDR3 DNA sequence: TGTGCCAGCAGCTCCGGACTAGCGGGAGATACGCAGTATTTT. This translates into CASSSGLAGDTQYF.